This TCR beta chain was captured in a study of T-cell reconstitution after alpha-beta-depleted transplantation in children. This CDR3 is 14 amino acids long. V gave up 3 bases and J gave up 3 bases; unmatched junction bases: 1. Germline V gene sequence: CDR1 SGHRS, CDR2 YFSETQ. The TCRbeta library incorporated unique molecular identifiers. TCRdb recomputed calls from the PCR reads with MiXCR, one row per CDR3 protein. The sample has 330,000 or so distinct CDR3 sequences, about 9.3% seen once. The chain joins TRBV5-1 to TRBJ1-5, with 9 bases matching TRBD1. This sample comprised PBMCs from the stem cell graft donor, obtained from the stem cell graft. This clonotype was sampled from a human donor who donated a stem cell graft to a child with acute lymphoblastic leukemia. In DNA form, the CDR3 reads TGCGCCAGCAGCTGGACAGGGGACAATCAGCCCCAGCATTTT. Its translation: CASSWTGDNQPQHF.